This TCR beta chain was captured by sequencing in a study of graft-versus-host responses after intestinal transplantation listed by TCRdb under 2021. With respect to the entire study: Recipients received multivisceral, liver-intestinal, or isolated intestinal transplants. Every recipient was given anti-thymocyte globulin induction, then maintenance tacrolimus and steroids for 2 to 4 years. Bulk TCR-beta CDR3 sequencing was used to track graft-versus-host and host-versus-graft alloreactive T cell clones in the graft, circulation and bone marrow after intestinal transplantation. Alloreactive clones were identified by sequencing pre-transplant mixed lymphocyte reaction products and comparing them with unstimulated pre-transplant donor and recipient T cells. Of the roughly 26 intestinal transplant recipients enrolled in the cohort, one of whom was a retransplant, 3 patients without pretransplant specimens were excluded. Donor T cell macrochimerism was defined as a peak of at least 4% donor T cells among recipient peripheral blood mononuclear cells. Rather than going through the commercial service, samples from three later patients were sequenced in-house on an Illumina MiSeq and processed with MiXCR.

The library was made by the immunoSEQ multiplex PCR assay. For most patients, genomic DNA was isolated with the Qiagen DNeasy Blood and Tissue Kit and shipped frozen to Adaptive Biotechnologies for TCR sequencing. For most patients, high-throughput TCR-beta CDR3 sequencing of genomic DNA was performed by Adaptive Biotechnologies. Per the authors' processing: Adaptive's ImmunoSEQ software was the source of the TCR sequencing data for fewer than 20 patients, while three other patients were processed with MiXCR and VDJtools. To correct CD4 versus CD8 sorting errors, sequences present in both subsets at a frequency ratio below 5:1 were removed. CDR3 nucleotide sequences shared between donor and recipient were removed because the origin of such sequences could not be assigned. At least 2-fold expansion over unstimulated cells and a minimum CFSE-low frequency of 0.002% (template counts) or 0.001% (read counts) were required for clones to be classified as alloreactive. Clones detected in sequenced pre-transplant spleen, lymph node, or MLR CFSE-low populations of the donor or recipient were defined as mappable. Cumulative frequency of alloreactive clones was calculated as a percentage of all sequences weighted by copy number. The clones in this table, taken by TCRdb from immuneACCESS, are in-frame only. Not every clone is retained; where verified, under half of the shortfall comes from an unresolved V gene, and the cause of the rest is unknown. Clone size and the V and J calls come from that table; the DNA yielded D and trimming. This sample has 95,000 to 130,000 clones in its table, and 75% to 95% of those were observed once. The biggest ten clones account for roughly 0.17% of the sample.

Study-wide conclusions, independent of this receptor: Early after transplant, peak levels of circulating GvH clones were associated with declines in HvG clones. The relatively low number and heterogeneity of intestinal transplant patients limited the conclusions. GvH clones were detected in recipient bone marrow, and some appeared earlier in ileal mucosa or blood, consistent with an intestinal mucosal origin. Patients with donor T cell macrochimerism had high GvH to HvG T cell clonal ratios in their allografts.

The time point label corresponds to: cells obtained before transplantation from donor or recipient. CD3+CD4+ and CD3+CD8+ populations were FACS-sorted from unstimulated pre-transplant donor and recipient cells taken from spleen or lymph nodes. Worth noting for this clone: Its antigen is unknown. No base quality information exists; no much larger clone differs at one position.

The material was unstimulated CD4+ T cells sorted from spleen or lymph node cells, obtained before intestinal transplant. The receptor's source is a human donor who received an intestinal transplant.

The CDR3 region has the sequence CASSSGTGDEKLFF. The sequenced DNA is TGTGCCAGCAGCTCCGGGACAGGGGATGAAAAACTGTTTTTT. The rearrangement combines TRBV5-4 with TRBJ1-4; TRBD1 fits 10 bases in the junction. The CDR3 numbers 14 residues from cysteine through phenylalanine. Only the CDR3 DNA is retained, 42 bases long and in frame from the first base. Trimming takes 3 bases off V and 6 bases off J; junction bases not matched to a gene: 2. CDR1 SGHNT and CDR2 YYREEE are derived from the germline V gene (reference sequence). The variable domain in full, with residues beyond the CDR3 obtained from the reference TRBV5-4 and TRBJ1-4 genes, is ETGVTQSPTHLIKTRGQQVTLRCSSQSGHNTVSWYQQALGQGPQFIFQYYREEENGRGNFPPRFSGLQFPNYSSELNVNALELDDSALYLCASSSGTGDEKLFFGSGTQLSVL.